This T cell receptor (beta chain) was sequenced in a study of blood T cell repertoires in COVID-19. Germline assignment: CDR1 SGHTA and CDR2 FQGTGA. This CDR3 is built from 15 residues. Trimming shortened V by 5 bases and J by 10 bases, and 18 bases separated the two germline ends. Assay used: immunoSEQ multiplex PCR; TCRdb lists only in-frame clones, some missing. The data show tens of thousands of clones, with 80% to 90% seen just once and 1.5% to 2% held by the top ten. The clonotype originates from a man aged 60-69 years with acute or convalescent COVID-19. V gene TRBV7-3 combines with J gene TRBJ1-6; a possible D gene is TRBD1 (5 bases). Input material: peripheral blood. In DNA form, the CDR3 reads TGTGCCAGCAGCCTCGGGGGAGGGTTTAACTCACCCCTCCACTTT. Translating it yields CASSLGGGFNSPLHF. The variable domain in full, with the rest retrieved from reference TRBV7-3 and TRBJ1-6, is GAGVSQTPSNKVTEKGKYVELRCDPISGHTALYWYRQSLGQGPEFLIYFQGTGAADDSGLPNDRFFAVRPEGSVSTLKIQRTERGDSAVYLCASSLGGGFNSPLHFGNGTRLTVT.